This T cell receptor beta chain is drawn from a study of blood T cell repertoires in COVID-19. In the original workflow: The authors estimated nucleated cell counts from reference gene primer amplification. The assay was immunoSEQ multiplex PCR, and TCRdb's table has in-frame clones only and misses some. D and trimming come from the DNA, and the V and J calls and clone size come from that table. The data hold some 350,000 clones, with roughly 89% observed a single time. Germline CDR1 KGHSH, CDR2 LQKENI. CDR3 length: 14 residues. Trimming pared 3 bases from V and 0 bases from J, leaving 6 bases between.

The origin of this receptor is a man younger than 30 with active or convalescent COVID-19. The chain recombines TRBV18 with TRBJ1-3, with D hard to call. The sequenced sample was peripheral blood. DNA of the CDR3: TGTGCCAGCTCACCCCGCGCCTCTGGAAACACCATATATTTT. As protein: CASSPRASGNTIYF.